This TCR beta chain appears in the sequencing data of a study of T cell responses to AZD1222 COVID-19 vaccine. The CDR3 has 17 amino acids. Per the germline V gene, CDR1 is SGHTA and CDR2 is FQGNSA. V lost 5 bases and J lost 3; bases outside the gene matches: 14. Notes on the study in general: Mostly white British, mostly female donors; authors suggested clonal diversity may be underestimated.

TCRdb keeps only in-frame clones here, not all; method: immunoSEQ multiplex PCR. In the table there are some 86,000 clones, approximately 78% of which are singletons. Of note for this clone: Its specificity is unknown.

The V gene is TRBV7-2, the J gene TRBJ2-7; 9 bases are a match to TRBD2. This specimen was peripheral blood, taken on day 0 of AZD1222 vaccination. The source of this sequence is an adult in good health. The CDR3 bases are TGTGCCAGCAGCCCAGCGGGAGGTCCCACCTCCTTCTACGAGCAGTACTTC. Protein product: CASSPAGGPTSFYEQYF.